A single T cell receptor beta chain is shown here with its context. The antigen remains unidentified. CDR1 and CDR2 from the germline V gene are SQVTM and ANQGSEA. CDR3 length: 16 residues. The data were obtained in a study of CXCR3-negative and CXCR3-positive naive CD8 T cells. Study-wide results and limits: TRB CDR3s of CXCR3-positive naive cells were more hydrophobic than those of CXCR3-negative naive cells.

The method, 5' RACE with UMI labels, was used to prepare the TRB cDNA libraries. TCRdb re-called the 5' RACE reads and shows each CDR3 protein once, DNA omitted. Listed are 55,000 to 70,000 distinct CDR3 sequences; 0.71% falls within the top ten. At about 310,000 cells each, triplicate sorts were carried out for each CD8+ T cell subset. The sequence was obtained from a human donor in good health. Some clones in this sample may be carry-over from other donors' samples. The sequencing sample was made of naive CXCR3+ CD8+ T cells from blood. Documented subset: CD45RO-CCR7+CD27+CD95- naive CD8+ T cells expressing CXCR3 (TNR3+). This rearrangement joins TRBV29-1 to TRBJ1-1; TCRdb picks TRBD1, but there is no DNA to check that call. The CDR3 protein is CSVEDWGNRADTEAFF.